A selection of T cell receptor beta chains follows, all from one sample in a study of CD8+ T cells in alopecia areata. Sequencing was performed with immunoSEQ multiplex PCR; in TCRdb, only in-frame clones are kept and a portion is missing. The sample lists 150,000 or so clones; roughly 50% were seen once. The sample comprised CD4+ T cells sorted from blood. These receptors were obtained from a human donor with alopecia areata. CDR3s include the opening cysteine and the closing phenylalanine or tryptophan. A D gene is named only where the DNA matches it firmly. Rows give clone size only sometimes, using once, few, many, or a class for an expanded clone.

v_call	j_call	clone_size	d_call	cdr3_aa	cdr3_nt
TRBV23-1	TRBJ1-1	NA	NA	CASKPNTEAFF	TGCGCCAGCAAACCGAACACTGAAGCTTTCTTT
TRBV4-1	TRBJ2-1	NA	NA	CASSQPLAQGYNEQFF	TGCGCCAGCAGCCAACCACTAGCCCAGGGGTACAATGAGCAGTTCTTC
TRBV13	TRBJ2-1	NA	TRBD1	CASSSPGGDSYNEQFF	TGTGCCAGCAGCTCACCAGGGGGCGACTCCTACAATGAGCAGTTCTTC
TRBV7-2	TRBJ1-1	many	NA	CASSLVSSEAFF	TGTGCCAGCAGCTTAGTGAGCTCCGAAGCTTTCTTT
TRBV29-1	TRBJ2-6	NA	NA	CSVDRRRRGPRGSGANVLTF	TGCAGCGTTGATCGACGGCGACGGGGGCCGCGGGGATCTGGGGCCAACGTCCTGACTTTC
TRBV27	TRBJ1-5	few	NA	CASSLEGRGRQPQHF	TGTGCCAGCAGTTTAGAGGGAAGGGGTAGACAGCCCCAGCATTTT
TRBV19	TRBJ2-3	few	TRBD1	CASSIEGTGGADTQYF	TGTGCCAGTAGTATAGAGGGGACAGGGGGAGCAGATACGCAGTATTTT
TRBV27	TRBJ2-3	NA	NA	CASSGSTDTQYF	TGTGCCAGCAGTGGTAGCACAGATACGCAGTATTTT
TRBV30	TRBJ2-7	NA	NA	CAWSTADTAYEQYF	TGTGCCTGGAGTACAGCTGACACCGCCTACGAGCAGTACTTC
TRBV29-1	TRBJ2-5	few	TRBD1	CSVGQGNGETQYF	TGCAGCGTAGGACAGGGGAATGGAGAGACCCAGTACTTC
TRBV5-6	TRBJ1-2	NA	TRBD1	CASSLVGGAAYTF	TGTGCCAGCAGCTTGGTAGGGGGCGCCGCCTACACCTTC
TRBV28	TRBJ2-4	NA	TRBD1	CASSPIPQSGGNIQYF	TGTGCCAGCAGTCCGATCCCCCAATCAGGGGGAAACATTCAGTACTTC
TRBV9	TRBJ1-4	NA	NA	CASSRRGEKLFF	TGTGCCAGCAGCCGGAGAGGGGAAAAACTGTTTTTT
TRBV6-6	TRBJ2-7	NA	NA	CASSYGIPKDEQYF	TGTGCCAGCAGTTATGGGATCCCAAAAGACGAGCAGTACTTC
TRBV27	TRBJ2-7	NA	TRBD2	CASSQRASGRGKQYF	TGTGCCAGCAGTCAAAGGGCTAGCGGGAGGGGGAAGCAGTACTTC
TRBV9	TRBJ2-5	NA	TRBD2	CASSADSGRNGETQYF	TGTGCCAGCAGCGCGGATAGCGGGAGAAATGGAGAGACCCAGTACTTC
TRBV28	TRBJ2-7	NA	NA	CASGPTGYEQYF	TGTGCCAGCGGGCCAACAGGCTACGAGCAGTACTTC
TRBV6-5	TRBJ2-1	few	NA	CASSEPNEQFF	TGTGCCAGCAGTGAGCCCAATGAGCAGTTCTTC
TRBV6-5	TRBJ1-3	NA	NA	CASSPTGTPGNTIYF	TGTGCCAGCAGTCCTACCGGGACTCCTGGAAACACCATATATTTT
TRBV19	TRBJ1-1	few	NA	CASLVANTEAFF	TGTGCCAGTTTGGTGGCGAACACTGAAGCTTTCTTT
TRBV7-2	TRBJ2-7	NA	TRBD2	CASSLSSSGSQGEQYF	TGTGCCAGCAGCTTATCGTCTAGCGGGAGTCAGGGCGAGCAGTACTTC
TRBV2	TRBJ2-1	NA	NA	CASGADRSSYNEQFF	TGTGCCAGCGGGGCGGATCGGAGCTCCTACAATGAGCAGTTCTTC
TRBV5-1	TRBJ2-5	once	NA	CASSSRGQETQYF	TGCGCCAGCAGCTCGAGGGGACAAGAGACCCAGTACTTC
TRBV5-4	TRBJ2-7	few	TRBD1	CASSPGQVSYEQYF	TGTGCCAGCAGCCCAGGACAGGTCTCCTACGAGCAGTACTTC
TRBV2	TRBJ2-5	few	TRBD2	CASSEATGLGETQYF	TGTGCCAGCAGTGAAGCCACGGGACTAGGGGAGACCCAGTACTTC
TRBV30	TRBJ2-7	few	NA	CAWSVSHEQYF	TGTGCCTGGAGTGTCTCCCACGAGCAGTACTTC
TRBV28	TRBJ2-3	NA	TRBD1	CASNLAGGELTDTQYF	TGTGCCAGCAACCTCGCAGGGGGCGAGTTAACAGATACGCAGTATTTT
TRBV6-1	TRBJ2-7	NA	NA	CASSEAQGSPYEQYF	TGTGCCAGCAGTGAAGCTCAGGGATCCCCCTACGAGCAGTACTTC
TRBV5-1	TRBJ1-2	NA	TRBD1	CASSLIGTGGYTF	TGCGCCAGCAGCTTGATTGGGACAGGCGGCTACACCTTC
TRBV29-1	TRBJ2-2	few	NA	CSVANTGELFF	TGCAGCGTGGCAAACACCGGGGAGCTGTTTTTT
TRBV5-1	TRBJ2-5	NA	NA	CASSFGTSQETQYF	TGCGCCAGCAGTTTCGGGACAAGCCAAGAGACCCAGTACTTC
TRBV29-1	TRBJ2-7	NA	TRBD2	CSVASGTYEQYF	TGCAGCGTTGCTAGCGGAACCTACGAGCAGTACTTC
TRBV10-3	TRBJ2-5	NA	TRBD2	CAIGGSETQYF	TGTGCCATTGGCGGGAGTGAGACCCAGTACTTC
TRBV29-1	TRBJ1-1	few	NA	CSVEGESLGNTEAFF	TGCAGCGTTGAAGGGGAATCCTTAGGGAACACTGAAGCTTTCTTT
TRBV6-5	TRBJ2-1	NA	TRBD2	CASTQAGVFDEQFF	TGTGCCAGCACTCAAGCGGGGGTCTTTGATGAGCAGTTCTTC
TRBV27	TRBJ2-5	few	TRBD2	CASALFAGGTETQYF	TGTGCCTCAGCCCTATTTGCGGGAGGGACAGAGACCCAGTACTTC
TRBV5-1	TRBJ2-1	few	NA	CASSLEGSGYNEQFF	TGCGCCAGCAGCTTGGAGGGGAGTGGCTACAATGAGCAGTTCTTC
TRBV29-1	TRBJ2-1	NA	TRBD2	CSASGRVLNEQFF	TGCAGCGCTAGCGGGAGGGTTCTGAATGAGCAGTTCTTC
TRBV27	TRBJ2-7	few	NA	CASTIHGAGAFSEQYF	TGTGCCAGCACCATTCACGGGGCAGGGGCTTTCTCCGAGCAGTACTTC
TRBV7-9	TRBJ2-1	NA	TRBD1	CASSSLGQGSYNEQFF	TGTGCCAGCAGCTCCCTCGGACAGGGCTCCTACAATGAGCAGTTCTTC
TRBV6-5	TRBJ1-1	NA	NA	CASSFTFTSNTEAFF	TGTGCCAGCAGTTTCACATTTACCTCGAACACTGAAGCTTTCTTT
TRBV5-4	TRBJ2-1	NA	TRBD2	CASSIDAASGEQFF	TGTGCCAGCAGCATAGATGCCGCTAGCGGTGAGCAGTTCTTC
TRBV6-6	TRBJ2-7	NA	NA	CASRDRIPTGSYEQYF	TGTGCCAGCAGAGACCGGATACCCACGGGGAGCTACGAGCAGTACTTC
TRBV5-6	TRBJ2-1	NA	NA	CASSLVDKAYNEQFF	TGTGCCAGCAGCTTGGTCGACAAAGCTTACAATGAGCAGTTCTTC
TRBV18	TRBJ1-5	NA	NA	CASSPRGRGNQPQHF	TGTGCCAGCTCACCCAGGGGCAGGGGAAACCAGCCCCAGCATTTT
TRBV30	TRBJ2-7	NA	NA	CAWLGDHEQYF	TGTGCCTGGCTTGGTGACCACGAGCAGTACTTC
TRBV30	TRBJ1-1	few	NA	CAWSVMENTEAFF	TGTGCCTGGAGTGTAATGGAAAACACTGAAGCTTTCTTT
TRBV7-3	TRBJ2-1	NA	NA	CASSLVVGSSYNEQFF	TGTGCCAGCAGCTTAGTGGTAGGGAGCTCCTACAATGAGCAGTTCTTC